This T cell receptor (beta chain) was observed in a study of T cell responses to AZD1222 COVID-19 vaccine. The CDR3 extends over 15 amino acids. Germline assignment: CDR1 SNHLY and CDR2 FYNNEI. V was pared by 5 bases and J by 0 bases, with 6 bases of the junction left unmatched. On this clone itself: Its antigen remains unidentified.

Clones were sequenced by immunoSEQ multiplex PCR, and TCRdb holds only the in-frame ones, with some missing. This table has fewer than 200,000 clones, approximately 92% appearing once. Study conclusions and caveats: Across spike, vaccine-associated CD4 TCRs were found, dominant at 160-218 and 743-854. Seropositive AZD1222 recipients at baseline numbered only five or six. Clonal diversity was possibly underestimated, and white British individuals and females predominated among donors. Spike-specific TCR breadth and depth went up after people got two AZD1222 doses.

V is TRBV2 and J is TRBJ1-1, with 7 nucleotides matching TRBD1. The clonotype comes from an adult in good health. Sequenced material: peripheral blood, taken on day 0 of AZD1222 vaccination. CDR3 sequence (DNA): TGTGCCAGCAGTACGGGACAGAATTTGAACACTGAAGCTTTCTTT. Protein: CASSTGQNLNTEAFF.